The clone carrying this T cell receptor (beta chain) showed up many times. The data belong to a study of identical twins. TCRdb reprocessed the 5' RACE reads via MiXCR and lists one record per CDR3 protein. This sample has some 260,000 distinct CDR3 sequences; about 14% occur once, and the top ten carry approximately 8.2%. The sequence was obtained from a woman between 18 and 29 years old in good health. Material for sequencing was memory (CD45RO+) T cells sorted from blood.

For the CDR3, the DNA is TGCGCCAGCAGCTTGGGGCGACTAGTGCGGAGCGGCTACACCTTC. Its protein is CASSLGRLVRSGYTF. J is TRBJ1-2 and V is TRBV5-1; no clear D gene. Germline CDR1 is SGHRS and CDR2 is YFSETQ. This CDR3 region has 15 residues. Trimming left V 0 bases short and J 8 bases short, with 17 bases between.